Listed here are 10 T cell receptor beta chains from one sample, sequenced in a study of blood T cell repertoires in COVID-19 (dated by TCRdb to about 2020). The library came from the immunoSEQ multiplex PCR assay. TCRdb provides this immuneACCESS table in a form limited to in-frame rearrangements. Some clones are lacking; in checked studies, under half of them reflect an unresolved V gene, and why the rest are absent is not known. This sample comprises 150,000 or so clones, around 79% of them detected only once. Approximately 10% of the sample goes to the ten largest clones. Sequencing input: PBMCs or T cells enriched from blood (not recorded which). The source is a man aged 45-60 years who had recovered from COVID-19.

This chain links TRBV28 with TRBJ2-5; 10 positions match TRBD1. J lost 4 bases, V lost 5 bases, and 7 bases had no gene match. This CDR3 comprises 15 residues. Germline-derived CDR1 and CDR2 are MDHEN and SYDVKM. CDR3 in amino acids: CASSAAGQGGETQYF. CDR3 coding DNA: TGTGCCAGCAGTGCCGCCGGACAGGGGGGAGAGACCCAGTACTTC.

The V call is TRBV19, the J call TRBJ1-5, with a tentative D call TRBD1 (5 bases). The germline CDR1 and CDR2 sequences are LNHDA and SQIVND (reference sequence). The V end lost 7 bases, the J end lost 7 bases, and 14 bases lay between the germline ends. This CDR3 is 13 amino acids long. In DNA form, the CDR3 reads TGTGCCAGTAAGGGGCCCACTCGACAGCCCCAGCATTTT. Translating gives CASKGPTRQPQHF. The complete variable domain, with remaining parts taken from reference TRBV19 and TRBJ1-5, reads DGGITQSPKYLFRKEGQNVTLSCEQNLNHDAMYWYRQDPGQGLRLIYYSQIVNDFQKGDIAEGYSVSREKKESFPLTVTSAQKNPTAFYLCASKGPTRQPQHFGDGTRLSIL.

The CDR3 region is CASSHGTGGPYEQYF. CDR3 DNA: TGTGCCAGCAGTCATGGGACAGGGGGACCCTACGAGCAGTACTTC. The chain uses TRBV6-2 or TRBV6-3 and TRBJ2-7; 11 positions match TRBD1. Germline loops: CDR1 MNHEY, CDR2 SVGEGT. The CDR3 spans 15 residues. V was clipped by 5 bases and J by 2 bases; unmatched bases: 5.

The chain has TRBV19 and TRBJ1-6; TRBD1 aligns across 9 bases. V trimming: 4 bases; J trimming: 6 bases; junction bases outside the gene matches: 7. This CDR3 contains 16 residues. The V gene's germline CDR1 is LNHDA and CDR2 SQIVND (reference sequence). The CDR3 here is CASSTHPGQGNSPLHF. The DNA of the CDR3 is TGTGCCAGTAGTACCCATCCGGGACAGGGTAATTCACCCCTCCACTTT.

The chain couples TRBV5-4 to TRBJ1-6, with D possibly TRBD1 on 6 matching bases. Germline values: CDR1 SGHNT, CDR2 YYREEE (reference sequence). This CDR3 is 14 amino acids long. Trimming shortened V by 1 base and J by 6 bases, and 8 bases separated the two germline ends. CDR3 residues: CASSLPDSNSPLHF. The DNA for the CDR3 is TGTGCCAGCAGCTTGCCGGACAGTAATTCACCCCTCCACTTT. Complete variable domain (other parts from reference TRBV5-4 and TRBJ1-6): ETGVTQSPTHLIKTRGQQVTLRCSSQSGHNTVSWYQQALGQGPQFIFQYYREEENGRGNFPPRFSGLQFPNYSSELNVNALELDDSALYLCASSLPDSNSPLHFGNGTRLTVT.

The CDR3 loop reads CASSMGQGGTSGANVLTF. CDR3 DNA: TGTGCCAGCAGCATGGGACAGGGGGGAACCTCTGGGGCCAACGTCCTGACTTTC. The chain joins TRBV5-4 to TRBJ2-6; 11 bases agree with TRBD1. The CDR3 is made up of 18 amino acids. The germline gives CDR1 SGHNT, CDR2 YYREEE (reference sequence). V dropped 4 bases and J dropped 0; count of bases not matched to a gene: 6.

CDR3 nucleotides: TGTGCCAGCAGCTTAGATTCCCCCAAGAAAGGGACAATCAATCAGCCCCAGCATTTT. Protein: CASSLDSPKKGTINQPQHF. The rearrangement joins TRBV11-3 to TRBJ1-5, with D perhaps TRBD1 (6 bases). CDR3 size: 19 residues. Germline V gene sequence: CDR1 SGHNT, CDR2 YENEEA. Trimming took 0 bases from V and 3 from J, leaving 21 bases between them.

The chain links TRBV6-4 to TRBJ2-3, with a possible D match to TRBD1 (6 bases). The CDR3 has 15 residues. V lost 3 bases to trimming and J lost 0 bases, with 10 bases between them. CDR1 and CDR2 (germline): MRHNA, SNTAGT. The CDR3 is CASSEGQGSTDTQYF. The CDR3 DNA follows: TGTGCCAGCAGTGAAGGGCAGGGGAGCACAGATACGCAGTATTTT.

The chain joins TRBV14 to TRBJ1-1, with D perhaps matching TRBD1 (5 bases). This CDR3 is built from 15 residues. V gave up 3 bases and J gave up 0 bases, with 11 bases separating them. Germline V gene lookup returns CDR1 SGHDN and CDR2 FVKESK. The CDR3 here is CASSQPLGVNTEAFF. The CDR3 DNA sequence: TGTGCCAGCAGCCAGCCCCTAGGGGTGAACACTGAAGCTTTCTTT.

The chain combines TRBV20-1 with TRBJ2-1; D is ambiguous. The CDR3 is 11 residues long. The V end lost 3 bases, the J end lost 10 bases, and 10 bases lay between the germline ends. Germline CDR1 is DFQATT and CDR2 is SNEGSKA (reference sequence). This CDR3 is CSASNSQEQFF. CDR3 nucleotide sequence: TGCAGTGCTAGTAACAGCCAAGAGCAGTTCTTC.